The 25 T cell receptor beta chains in this list originate from one sample, sequenced in a study of T cell changes during pregnancy in multiple sclerosis. Profiled with immunoSEQ multiplex PCR; TCRdb holds only in-frame clones, not every one. The sample carries about 54,000 clones, around 90% recorded once. The sample consisted of peripheral blood, taken after pregnancy. The receptors here all came from a female donor in good health, enrolled as a control in a pregnancy study.

The rearrangement uses TRBV29-1 and TRBJ2-7, with TRBD1 matching over 8 bases. V lost 7 bases to trimming and J lost 4 bases; unmatched junction nucleotides: 9. The germline V gene has CDR1 SQVTM and CDR2 ANQGSEA. The CDR3 has 13 amino acids. The CDR3 is CSAGQGLDYEQYF. The CDR3 coding sequence is TGCAGCGCTGGACAGGGCTTGGATTACGAGCAGTACTTC.

The V gene is TRBV18, the J gene TRBJ1-4, with a possible D match to TRBD1 (6 bases). This CDR3 region has 14 residues. Germline V lookup: CDR1 KGHSH, CDR2 LQKENI. V lost 4 bases and J 2 bases, leaving 8 bases between the germline ends. CDR3 region: CASSQGQTNEKLFF. The CDR3 nucleotides read TGTGCCAGCTCACAAGGACAGACTAATGAAAAACTGTTTTTT.

This clone was counted only a few times. The chain employs TRBV6-1 and TRBJ1-2; a weak D match, TRBD1 (6 bases). The germline V gene has CDR1 MNHNS and CDR2 SASEGT. The CDR3 has 16 amino acids. Trimming took off 3 bases at V and 7 bases at J, with 21 bases between the two ends. CDR3 coding DNA: TGTGCCAGCAGTGACCGAGACAGGACGGTTAGTAGTGGCTACACCTTC. Protein: CASSDRDRTVSSGYTF.

J is TRBJ2-7 and V is TRBV6-1, with TRBD2 identical over 7 bases. Germline CDR1 and CDR2: MNHNS and SASEGT. V was clipped by 4 bases and J by 5 bases; unmatched bases: 11. This CDR3 has 15 amino acids. For the CDR3, the DNA is TGTGCCAGCAGTGCCCTGGGACTATCTGTAGACGAGCAGTACTTC. Translating it yields CASSALGLSVDEQYF.

The chain links TRBV6-5 to TRBJ2-4; D unclear. The germline CDR1 and CDR2 sequences are MNHEY and SVGAGI. The CDR3 loop spans 15 amino acids. V lost 6 bases, J lost 0 bases, and 12 bases lay in between. The CDR3 DNA is TGTGCCAGCAGCTTAAGCCCGATAGCCAAAAACATTCAGTACTTC. It translates to CASSLSPIAKNIQYF.

The chain links TRBV6-4 to TRBJ2-6; 8 positions match TRBD1. The germline CDR1 and CDR2 sequences are MRHNA and SNTAGT. Losses at the gene ends were 3 bases for V and 3 bases for J; bases not matched to a gene: 1. CDR3 length equals 15 residues. The CDR3 reads CASSEGQGGANVLTF. CDR3 nucleotide sequence: TGTGCCAGCAGTGAAGGACAGGGTGGGGCCAACGTCCTGACTTTC.

This rearrangement joins TRBV4-3 to TRBJ2-1, with TRBD2 matching over 7 bases. J was trimmed by 5 bases and V by 2 bases; bases with no gene match: 6. Germline V lookup: CDR1 LGHNA, CDR2 YSLEER. This CDR3 contains 15 residues. CDR3 nucleotide sequence: TGCGCCAGCAGCCAAAGGGAGGGAGGCAACAATGAGCAGTTCTTC. Protein sequence: CASSQREGGNNEQFF.

The chain links TRBV10-3 to TRBJ2-7, with D perhaps TRBD2 (5 bases). This CDR3 spans 15 amino acids. CDR1 is ENHRY, CDR2 SYGVKD, per germline. The V end was cut by 2 bases, the J end by 0 bases, with 11 bases between. As DNA, the CDR3 is TGTGCCATCAGTGAGAGACTTGGGAGCTCCTACGAGCAGTACTTC. This sequence encodes CAISERLGSSYEQYF.

The V gene is TRBV5-6, the J gene TRBJ2-5, with 7 positions matching TRBD1. CDR3 size: 16 residues. The germline V gene has CDR1 SGHDT and CDR2 YYEEEE. V was pared by 0 bases and J by 5 bases, with 10 bases of the junction left unmatched. The CDR3 protein is CASSLDRQGTRETQYF. In DNA, the CDR3 is TGTGCCAGCAGCTTGGACAGACAGGGCACGCGGGAGACCCAGTACTTC.

This sequence joins TRBV27 and TRBJ2-1; 13 bases align to TRBD2. Germline V gene lookup returns CDR1 MNHEY and CDR2 SMNVEV (reference sequence). The V and J ends lost 4 bases and 13 bases, in that order; junction bases with no gene match: 13. The CDR3 consists of 16 residues. The CDR3 region has the DNA TGTGCCAGCAGTTCTAGAAGGACTAGCGGGAGAGTCTATCAGTTCTTC. Translated: CASSSRRTSGRVYQFF.

The chain uses TRBV6-1 and TRBJ1-3, with D maybe TRBD1 (6 bases). The germline gives CDR1 MNHNS, CDR2 SASEGT. CDR3 length: 15 residues. V lost 6 bases and J lost 0, with 12 bases in between. CDR3 in amino acids: CASSADRGSGNTIYF. DNA of the CDR3: TGTGCCAGCAGCGCGGACAGAGGCTCTGGAAACACCATATATTTT.

The chain combines TRBV5-1 with TRBJ2-6, with 7 bases fitting TRBD1. The CDR3 sequence is 15 residues long. J was trimmed by 4 bases and V by 4 bases; bases with no gene match: 5. Per germline, CDR1 SGHRS and CDR2 YFSETQ. The CDR3 region has the DNA TGCGCCAGCAGCCAGACAGGGAGCGGGGCCAACGTCCTGACTTTC. Its protein is CASSQTGSGANVLTF. Based on the CDR3 plus reference TRBV5-1 and TRBJ2-6, the full variable domain is KAGVTQTPRYLIKTRGQQVTLSCSPISGHRSVSWYQQTPGQGLQFLFEYFSETQRNKGNFPGRFSGRQFSNSRSEMNVSTLELGDSALYLCASSQTGSGANVLTFGAGSRLTVL.

V gene TRBV7-8 combines with J gene TRBJ2-3; 9 positions agree with TRBD1. V was clipped by 6 bases and J by 5 bases; unmatched bases: 12. The CDR3 runs to 16 residues. Germline loops: CDR1 SGHVS, CDR2 FQNEAQ. CDR3 amino acids: CASSINLQGAIDTQYF. In nucleotides, the CDR3 is TGTGCCAGCAGTATCAATTTACAGGGGGCAATAGATACGCAGTATTTT.

The chain is built from TRBV28 and TRBJ1-5, with D possibly matching TRBD1 (5 bases). Germline lookup yields CDR1 MDHEN and CDR2 SYDVKM. V lost 5 bases and J 2 bases, leaving 16 bases between the germline ends. This CDR3 spans 16 amino acids. CDR3 amino acids: CASSAPTQGGNQPQHF. CDR3 DNA: TGTGCCAGCAGTGCACCAACGCAGGGTGGCAATCAGCCCCAGCATTTT. The full variable domain, rest sourced from reference TRBV28 and TRBJ1-5, is DVKVTQSSRYLVKRTGEKVFLECVQDMDHENMFWYRQDPGLGLRLIYFSYDVKMKEKGDIPEGYSVSREKKERFSLILESASTNQTSMYLCASSAPTQGGNQPQHFGDGTRLSIL.

The genes are TRBV29-1 and TRBJ2-1, with D unclear. In germline, CDR1 is SQVTM, CDR2 ANQGSEA. V was trimmed by 6 bases and J by 5 bases, leaving 8 bases between them. The CDR3 loop spans 11 amino acids. CDR3 DNA sequence: TGCAGCGTCTCCTTTAACAATGAGCAGTTCTTC. Translated, it gives CSVSFNNEQFF.

The CDR3 spells CASSREGGNQPQHF. The CDR3 DNA reads TGTGCCAGCTCACGAGAGGGCGGCAATCAGCCCCAGCATTTT. The J gene is TRBJ1-5, the V gene TRBV18; no firm D call. Trimming cost V 4 bases and J 2 bases, with 9 bases left between them. The CDR3 contains 14 residues. The germline gives CDR1 KGHSH, CDR2 LQKENI.

The J gene is TRBJ2-3, the V gene TRBV19; maybe TRBD2 (5 bases). Looked up from germline, CDR1 is LNHDA and CDR2 is SQIVND (reference sequence). This CDR3 is 15 amino acids long. V gave up 7 bases and J gave up 5 bases, with 19 bases separating them. In nucleotides, the CDR3 is TGTGCCAGTAAGAGGGCAAATTCGCATGGAGATACGCAGTATTTT. This sequence encodes CASKRANSHGDTQYF.

The V and J genes are TRBV9 and TRBJ2-1; 12 bases agree with TRBD2. The CDR3 covers 16 residues. V shed 3 bases, J shed 6 bases, and the junction held 7 bases outside the gene matches. CDR1 is SGDLS and CDR2 is YYNGEE in the germline V gene. CDR3 bases: TGTGCCAGCAGCGCACTGGGACTAGCGGGTTCCAATGAGCAGTTCTTC. Translated: CASSALGLAGSNEQFF.

V is TRBV6-6 and J is TRBJ1-1, with D perhaps TRBD1 (5 bases). Germline CDR1 reads MNHNY; CDR2 reads SVGAGI (reference sequence). V lost 8 bases and J lost 0, with 19 bases in between. This CDR3 comprises 16 residues. The CDR3 DNA is TGTGCCAGCCGGGGGAGCAACCGAAGGATGAACACTGAAGCTTTCTTT. It translates to CASRGSNRRMNTEAFF.

The chain is built from TRBV5-1 and TRBJ1-1; perhaps TRBD1 as D (6 bases). V was cut by 1 base and J by 5 bases, with 18 bases left in between. Germline CDR1 is SGHRS and CDR2 is YFSETQ. This CDR3 has 16 residues. CDR3 sequence reads: CASSLMGAPERTEAFF. In DNA, the CDR3 is TGCGCCAGCAGCTTGATGGGGGCCCCCGAACGGACTGAAGCTTTCTTT.

V is TRBV7-2 and J is TRBJ1-1; 9 bases align to TRBD1. The germline V gene has CDR1 SGHTA and CDR2 FQGNSA. CDR3 length equals 14 residues. V was clipped by 5 bases and J by 2 bases; unmatched bases: 3. CDR3 DNA: TGTGCCAGCAGCCTGGGACAGGGAAACACTGAAGCTTTCTTT. As protein: CASSLGQGNTEAFF.

The rearrangement links TRBV6-6 to TRBJ1-4; D gene unclear. The germline CDR1 and CDR2 sequences are MNHNY and SVGAGI (reference sequence). The CDR3 contains 15 residues. Trimming took off 0 bases at V and 4 bases at J, with 9 bases between the two ends. The CDR3 protein is CASSYSGGNNEKLFF. The DNA of the CDR3 is TGTGCCAGCAGTTACTCGGGAGGGAATAATGAAAAACTGTTTTTT.

The rearrangement links TRBV18 to TRBJ2-7; TRBD1 aligns across 11 bases. V lost 6 bases and J lost 3; bases outside the gene matches: 1. Per the germline V gene, CDR1 is KGHSH and CDR2 is LQKENI. This CDR3 comprises 13 residues. The CDR3 loop is CASSGTGGYEQYF. CDR3 nucleotide sequence: TGTGCCAGCTCGGGGACAGGGGGCTACGAGCAGTACTTC.

The chain uses TRBV7-2 and TRBJ2-2; D call uncertain. CDR3 length equals 14 residues. Germline loops: CDR1 SGHTA, CDR2 FQGNSA. Trimming shortened V by 6 bases and J by 1 base, and 9 bases separated the two germline ends. The CDR3 spells CASRRGRNTGELFF. In DNA form, the CDR3 reads TGTGCCAGCAGGCGAGGAAGGAACACCGGGGAGCTGTTTTTT.

This clone appeared once. The rearrangement joins TRBV13 to TRBJ2-1; tentative D call: TRBD1 (6 bases). V lost 4 bases and J 12 bases, leaving 16 bases between the germline ends. The CDR3 extends over 13 amino acids. Germline assignment: CDR1 PRHDT and CDR2 FYEKMQ (reference sequence). This CDR3 reads CASSSPGHGAQFF. The CDR3 region has the DNA TGTGCCAGCAGCTCTCCGGGACACGGAGCGCAGTTCTTC. The full variable domain, rest sourced from reference TRBV13 and TRBJ2-1, is AAGVIQSPRHLIKEKRETATLKCYPIPRHDTVYWYQQGPGQDPQFLISFYEKMQSDKGSIPDRFSAQQFSDYHSELNMSSLELGDSALYFCASSSPGHGAQFFGPGTRLTVL.